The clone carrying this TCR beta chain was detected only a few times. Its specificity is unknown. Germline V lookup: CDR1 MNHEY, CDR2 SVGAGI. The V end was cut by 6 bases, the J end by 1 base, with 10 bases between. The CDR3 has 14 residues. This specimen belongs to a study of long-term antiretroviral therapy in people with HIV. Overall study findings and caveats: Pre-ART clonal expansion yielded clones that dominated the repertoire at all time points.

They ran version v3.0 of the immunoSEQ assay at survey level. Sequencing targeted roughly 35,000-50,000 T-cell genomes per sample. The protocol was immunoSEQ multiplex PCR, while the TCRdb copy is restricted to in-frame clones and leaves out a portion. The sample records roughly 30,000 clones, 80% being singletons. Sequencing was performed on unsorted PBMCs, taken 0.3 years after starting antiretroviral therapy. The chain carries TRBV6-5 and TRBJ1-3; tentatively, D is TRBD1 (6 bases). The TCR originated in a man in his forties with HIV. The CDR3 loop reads CASSQGGSGNTIYF. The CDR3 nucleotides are TGTGCCAGCAGCCAAGGGGGTTCTGGAAACACCATATATTTT.